This is a list of T cell receptor beta chains from one sample in a study of T cell repertoires in cytomegalovirus infection. TCRdb called the reads again in MiXCR, with one record for every CDR3 protein. The table shows 830,000 or so distinct CDR3 sequences, with roughly 33% occurring only once. What these receptors recognize is not known. The sample consisted of cultured CD8+ T cells from PBMCs, taken from culture after CMV antigen stimulation. Receptors originate from a human donor in good health (CMV status not recorded). Some clones in this sample may be carry-over from other donors' samples. Each CDR3 is given with its conserved first and last residue. The D gene is left open where the match is weak. Only part of the rows carry a size: once, few, many, or a class if the clone is expanded.

j_gene	d_gene	abundance	v_gene	CDR3aa	CDR3nt
TRBJ2-1	NA	NA	TRBV9	CASSAPTGYNEQFF	TGTGCCAGCAGCGCCCCGACGGGGTACAATGAGCAGTTCTTC
TRBJ2-2	NA	many	TRBV11-2	CASSLRTPGRNTGELFF	TGTGCCAGCAGCTTACGGACGCCGGGTAGGAACACCGGGGAGCTGTTTTTT
TRBJ1-1	NA	few	TRBV12-3/TRBV12-4	CASSLRSPNTEAFF	TGTGCCAGCAGTTTGAGGTCGCCGAACACTGAAGCTTTCTTT
TRBJ2-1	TRBD2	few	TRBV7-9	CASSLPLAGGNNEQFF	TGTGCCAGCAGCCTACCTCTAGCGGGGGGAAACAATGAGCAGTTCTTC
TRBJ2-1	TRBD2	NA	TRBV7-6	CASSPGEAGGYNEQFF	TGTGCCAGCAGCCCTGGGGAAGCGGGGGGCTACAATGAGCAGTTCTTC
TRBJ1-2	NA	few	TRBV7-2	CASSSRDLPWGYTF	TGTGCCAGCAGCTCCCGGGACCTACCCTGGGGCTACACCTTC
TRBJ2-2	NA	NA	TRBV6-1	CASHGQPRGTPGELFF	TGTGCCAGCCACGGACAGCCCAGAGGAACACCGGGGGAGCTGTTTTTT
TRBJ2-6	NA	many	TRBV7-6	CASSLGVRAGANVLTF	TGTGCCAGCAGCCTTGGGGTCAGGGCTGGGGCCAACGTCCTGACTTTC
TRBJ1-2	NA	once	TRBV7-9	CASIPRGGNYGYTF	TGTGCCAGCATCCCGCGGGGGGGGAACTATGGCTACACCTTC
TRBJ1-4	NA	once	TRBV29-1	CSVITGAPGTNEKLFF	TGCAGCGTGATAACGGGGGCTCCTGGAACTAATGAAAAACTGTTTTTT
TRBJ2-5	TRBD1	few	TRBV7-6	CASSLLPGQDQETQYF	TGTGCCAGCAGCTTGCTACCGGGACAGGACCAAGAGACCCAGTACTTC
TRBJ1-1	NA	many	TRBV7-8	CASSLKAGVITEAFF	TGTGCCAGCAGTTTAAAGGCAGGGGTCATCACTGAAGCTTTCTTT
TRBJ1-2	NA	few	TRBV7-9	CASSLDRNFNYGYTF	TGTGCCAGCAGCTTAGACAGGAATTTTAACTATGGCTACACCTTC
TRBJ2-1	NA	NA	TRBV6-1	CASSENRVNEQFF	TGTGCCAGCAGTGAAAACAGGGTTAATGAGCAGTTCTTC
TRBJ1-2	NA	once	TRBV7-6	CASSLQNGRGYTF	TGTGCCAGCAGCTTACAAAACGGGCGGGGCTACACCTTC
TRBJ1-5	NA	NA	TRBV6-1	CASTYGGTKPQHF	TGTGCCAGCACCTACGGTGGGACTAAGCCCCAGCATTTT
TRBJ1-6	NA	NA	TRBV27	CASSWGSGSPLHF	TGTGCCAGCAGTTGGGGGTCGGGTTCACCCCTCCACTTT
TRBJ2-3	NA	many	TRBV7-9	CASSSLERLTDTQYF	TGTGCCAGCAGCTCCCTGGAGCGACTCACAGATACGCAGTATTTT
TRBJ2-1	TRBD2	few	TRBV20-1	CSALWTSGEDEQFF	TGCAGTGCCTTATGGACTAGCGGGGAGGATGAGCAGTTCTTC
TRBJ2-7	NA	few	TRBV12-3/TRBV12-4	CASRGTEGRRGYEQYF	TGTGCCAGCAGAGGGACAGAGGGGAGGAGAGGATACGAGCAGTACTTC
TRBJ2-4	NA	NA	TRBV2	CVSSVRGQLKNIQYF	TGTGTCAGCAGTGTCAGGGGCCAACTTAAAAACATTCAGTACTTC
TRBJ2-1	NA	few	TRBV4-3	CASSQSGTSTCNEQFF	TGCGCCAGCAGCCAGTCCGGGACTTCAACCTGCAATGAGCAGTTCTTC
TRBJ2-2	NA	once	TRBV6-5	CASSYNSGLAGELFF	TGTGCCAGCAGTTATAATTCCGGTTTAGCCGGGGAGCTGTTTTTT
TRBJ1-6	NA	few	TRBV7-8	CASSLVRMGGSPLHF	TGTGCCAGCAGCTTAGTGAGGATGGGGGGTTCACCCCTCCACTTT
TRBJ2-5	TRBD2	NA	TRBV12-3/TRBV12-4	CVSSFSPSGSQETQYF	TGTGTCAGCAGTTTTTCGCCTAGCGGAAGCCAAGAGACCCAGTACTTC
TRBJ2-1	NA	NA	TRBV15	CATRKLATGPYNEQFF	TGTGCCACCAGAAAACTAGCTACGGGTCCCTACAATGAGCAGTTCTTC
TRBJ1-2	TRBD1	few	TRBV28	CASWTTGGYYGYTF	TGTGCCAGCTGGACGACAGGGGGTTATTATGGCTACACCTTC
TRBJ2-1	NA	NA	TRBV6-8	CASSYSDTGSYNEQFF	TGTGCCAGCAGTTACTCGGATACAGGATCCTACAATGAGCAGTTCTTC
TRBJ2-1	NA	many	TRBV7-2	CASSLEASSYNEQFF	TGTGCCAGCAGCTTAGAGGCTAGCTCCTACAATGAGCAGTTCTTC
TRBJ2-3	NA	few	TRBV7-6	CASSPIAGGGSPQYF	TGTGCCAGCAGCCCCATAGCAGGGGGGGGAAGCCCGCAGTATTTT
TRBJ2-1	TRBD2	NA	TRBV11-2	CASSLVRTRDEQFF	TGTGCCAGCAGCTTAGTTAGGACTAGGGATGAGCAGTTCTTC
TRBJ2-7	NA	NA	TRBV2	CASSELQGVAYEQYF	TGTGCCAGCAGTGAATTGCAGGGAGTAGCTTACGAGCAGTACTTC
TRBJ2-4	TRBD1	NA	TRBV6-1	CASSDRTGQNIQYF	TGTGCCAGCAGTGACAGGACAGGGCAAAACATTCAGTACTTC
TRBJ2-1	TRBD1	NA	TRBV6-6	CASSYEGAFYGPELYEQFF	TGTGCCAGCAGTTACGAGGGGGCCTTTTATGGGCCAGAGTTGTATGAGCAGTTCTTC
TRBJ1-3	TRBD1	NA	TRBV28	CASSQGVSYGNTIYF	TGTGCCAGCTCCCAGGGGGTATCTTATGGAAACACCATATATTTT
TRBJ2-7	TRBD1	NA	TRBV7-9	CASSHRGTGSSYEQYF	TGTGCCAGCAGCCACCGGGGGACAGGGAGCTCCTACGAGCAGTACTTC
TRBJ1-1	NA	NA	TRBV2	CASSEGLLDVNTEAFF	TGTGCCAGCAGTGAAGGCTTGTTGGACGTTAACACTGAAGCTTTCTTT
TRBJ1-4	NA	NA	TRBV7-2	CASSHPDAGEKLFF	TGTGCCAGCAGCCACCCTGACGCCGGGGAAAAACTGTTTTTT
TRBJ1-1	NA	many	TRBV19	CASSRRFWGDTEAFF	TGTGCCAGTAGTAGACGTTTCTGGGGCGACACTGAAGCTTTCTTT
TRBJ2-1	TRBD1	NA	TRBV6-1	CASMGTGRLSYNEQFF	TGTGCCAGCATGGGGACAGGGAGACTCTCCTACAATGAGCAGTTCTTC
TRBJ2-4	NA	NA	TRBV7-9	CASSAPVTLAKNIQYF	TGTGCCAGCAGCGCCCCGGTAACTCTAGCCAAAAACATTCAGTACTTC
TRBJ2-2	NA	NA	TRBV28	CASTLFRGNTGELFF	TGTGCCAGCACCCTTTTCAGGGGGAACACCGGGGAGCTGTTTTTT
TRBJ2-3	TRBD1	NA	TRBV4-2	CASSPRDREADTQYF	TGTGCCAGCAGCCCGCGGGACAGGGAAGCAGATACGCAGTATTTT
TRBJ1-1	NA	few	TRBV27	CASSFEGVTEAFF	TGTGCCAGCAGTTTCGAGGGGGTCACTGAAGCTTTCTTT
TRBJ2-7	NA	few	TRBV6-5	CASGNPYEQYF	TGTGCCAGCGGCAATCCCTACGAGCAGTACTTC
TRBJ2-3	TRBD2	few	TRBV2	CASSASGGLTDTQYF	TGTGCCAGCAGTGCTAGCGGGGGGTTAACAGATACGCAGTATTTT
TRBJ2-5	NA	NA	TRBV2	CASRDLPAQGKETQYF	TGTGCCAGCAGGGACCTACCGGCCCAGGGCAAAGAGACCCAGTACTTC
TRBJ2-1	NA	NA	TRBV11-2	CASSGGGGPYNEQFF	TGTGCCAGCAGCGGGGGCGGGGGACCCTACAATGAGCAGTTCTTC